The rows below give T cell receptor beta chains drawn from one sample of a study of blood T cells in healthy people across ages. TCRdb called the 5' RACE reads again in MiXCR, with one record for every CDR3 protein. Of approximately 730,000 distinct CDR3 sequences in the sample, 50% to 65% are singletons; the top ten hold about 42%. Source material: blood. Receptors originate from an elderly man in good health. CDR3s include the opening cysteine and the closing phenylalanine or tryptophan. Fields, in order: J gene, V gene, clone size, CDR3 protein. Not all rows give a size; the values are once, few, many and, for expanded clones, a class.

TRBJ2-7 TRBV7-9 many CASSPRDRSYEQYF
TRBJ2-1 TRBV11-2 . CASSLEFRSRSSYNEQFF
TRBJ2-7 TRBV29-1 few CSVATGIYEQYF
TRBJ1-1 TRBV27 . CASSPLDRLNTEAFF
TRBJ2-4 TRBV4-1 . CASSQDWDNSNIQYF
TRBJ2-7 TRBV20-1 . CSARDPWTSGSAYEQYF
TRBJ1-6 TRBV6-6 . CASSETGTGFSPLHF
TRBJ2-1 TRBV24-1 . CATSDPGLANNEQFF
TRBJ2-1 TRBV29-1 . CSAGEQFF
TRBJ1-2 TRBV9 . CASSLTPCGYTF
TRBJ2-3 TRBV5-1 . CASSPNIDTQYF
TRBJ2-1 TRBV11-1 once CASTPGLLNEQFF
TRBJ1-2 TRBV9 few CASSGKGGAGYTF
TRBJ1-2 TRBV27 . CASSPRGNYGYTF
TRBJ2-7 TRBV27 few CASTGLKGESSYEQYF
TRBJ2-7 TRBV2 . CASKGFDEQYF
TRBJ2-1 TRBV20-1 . CSAPTPGGHNEQFF
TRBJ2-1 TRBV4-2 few CASSQGGTQYNEQFF
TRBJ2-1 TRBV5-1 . CASSLGASSVREQFF
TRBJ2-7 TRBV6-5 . CASSPGTSGAQYEQYF
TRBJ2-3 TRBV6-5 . CATKREGTDTQYF
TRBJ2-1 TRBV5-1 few CASSLEDRVVDEQFF
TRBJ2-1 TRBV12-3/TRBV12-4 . CASSLVGLVGDEQFF
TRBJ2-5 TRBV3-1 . CASSQEIDRGRGETRYF